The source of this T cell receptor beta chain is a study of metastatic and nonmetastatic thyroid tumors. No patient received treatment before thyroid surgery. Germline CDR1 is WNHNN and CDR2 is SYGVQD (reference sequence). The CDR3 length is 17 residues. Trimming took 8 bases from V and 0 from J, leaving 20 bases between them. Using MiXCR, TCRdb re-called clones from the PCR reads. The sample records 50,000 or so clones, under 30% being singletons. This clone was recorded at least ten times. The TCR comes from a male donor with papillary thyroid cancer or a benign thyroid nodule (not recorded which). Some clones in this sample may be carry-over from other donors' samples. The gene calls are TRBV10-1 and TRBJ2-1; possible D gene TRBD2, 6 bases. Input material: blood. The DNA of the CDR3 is TGCGCCAGCGGTCCTGGATGGGCGGGAAGCTCCTACAATGAGCAGTTCTTC. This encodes CASGPGWAGSSYNEQFF.